Listed below are T cell receptor beta chains from one sample, sequenced in a study of memory CD4+ T cells and cytomegalovirus serostatus. Profiling relied on immunoSEQ multiplex PCR, and the TCRdb table lists in-frame clones only, not all of them. Of 35,000 to 55,000 clones detected, around 80% appear once; the ten largest clones hold about 2.1%. Input material: memory CD4+ T cells from blood. These receptors came from an adult in good health and CMV-seronegative. CDR3s include the opening cysteine and the closing phenylalanine or tryptophan. D genes are given only for firm matches. Clone size is given for some rows only: seen once, a few or many times, or a class if the clone is expanded.

v_gene: TRBV15
j_gene: TRBJ2-4
abundance: -
d_gene: -
CDR3aa: CATSRDYHAKNIQYF
CDR3nt: TGTGCCACCAGCAGAGATTACCACGCCAAAAACATTCAGTACTTC

v_gene: TRBV2
j_gene: TRBJ1-2
abundance: once
d_gene: TRBD1
CDR3aa: CASSEGGQGYGYTF
CDR3nt: TGTGCCAGCAGTGAAGGGGGACAGGGCTATGGCTACACCTTC

v_gene: TRBV11-3
j_gene: TRBJ2-3
abundance: -
d_gene: TRBD2
CDR3aa: CASSFHSGGDVDTQYF
CDR3nt: TGTGCCAGCAGCTTCCATAGCGGGGGGGACGTTGATACGCAGTATTTT

v_gene: TRBV19
j_gene: TRBJ2-7
abundance: -
d_gene: -
CDR3aa: CASRGRQSYVYEQYF
CDR3nt: TGTGCCAGTAGAGGTCGACAGTCTTACGTCTACGAGCAGTACTTC

v_gene: TRBV28
j_gene: TRBJ1-2
abundance: -
d_gene: -
CDR3aa: CASSRGKDNYGYTF
CDR3nt: TGTGCCAGCAGTCGAGGGAAGGATAACTATGGCTACACCTTC

v_gene: TRBV19
j_gene: TRBJ2-4
abundance: -
d_gene: -
CDR3aa: CASSPRGGRENIQYF
CDR3nt: TGTGCCAGTAGTCCACGTGGGGGGAGAGAAAACATTCAGTACTTC

v_gene: TRBV7-9
j_gene: TRBJ2-6
abundance: -
d_gene: -
CDR3aa: CASSLPVRTGANVLTF
CDR3nt: TGTGCCAGCAGCTTACCAGTGCGAACTGGGGCCAACGTCCTGACTTTC

v_gene: TRBV6-6
j_gene: TRBJ1-2
abundance: -
d_gene: -
CDR3aa: CASNSIGPLYGYTF
CDR3nt: TGTGCCAGCAATTCAATTGGACCGCTCTATGGCTACACCTTC

v_gene: TRBV28
j_gene: TRBJ1-4
abundance: -
d_gene: -
CDR3aa: CASSTSSGTAWEKLFF
CDR3nt: TGTGCCAGCAGCACGTCGTCCGGGACCGCGTGGGAAAAACTGTTTTTT

v_gene: TRBV9
j_gene: TRBJ2-2
abundance: -
d_gene: TRBD1
CDR3aa: CASARRQGNTGELFF
CDR3nt: TGTGCCAGTGCGAGACGACAGGGTAACACCGGGGAGCTGTTTTTT

v_gene: TRBV2
j_gene: TRBJ2-5
abundance: -
d_gene: TRBD1
CDR3aa: CASSQGQGQETQYF
CDR3nt: TGTGCCAGCAGTCAAGGACAGGGTCAAGAGACCCAGTACTTC

v_gene: TRBV6-5
j_gene: TRBJ2-1
abundance: -
d_gene: -
CDR3aa: CASCSQGGRNEQFF
CDR3nt: TGTGCCAGCTGCTCACAGGGAGGGCGCAATGAGCAGTTCTTC

v_gene: TRBV2
j_gene: TRBJ1-1
abundance: -
d_gene: -
CDR3aa: CASRPDTNTEAFF
CDR3nt: TGTGCCAGCAGGCCCGACACGAACACTGAAGCTTTCTTT

v_gene: TRBV10-1
j_gene: TRBJ2-5
abundance: -
d_gene: TRBD2
CDR3aa: CASSEAPPRVRGDKETQYF
CDR3nt: TGCGCCAGCAGTGAGGCCCCCCCGCGGGTGCGGGGGGATAAAGAGACCCAGTACTTC

v_gene: TRBV2
j_gene: TRBJ2-1
abundance: -
d_gene: -
CDR3aa: CATSSRTGNEQFF
CDR3nt: TGTGCCACTTCCTCCCGGACCGGGAATGAGCAGTTCTTC

v_gene: TRBV5-6
j_gene: TRBJ2-3
abundance: few
d_gene: -
CDR3aa: CASSLVSGTTDTQYF
CDR3nt: TGTGCCAGCAGCTTGGTCTCCGGGACCACAGATACGCAGTATTTT

v_gene: TRBV6-5
j_gene: TRBJ1-1
abundance: -
d_gene: TRBD1
CDR3aa: CASSPDRDTEAFF
CDR3nt: TGTGCCAGCAGTCCGGACAGGGACACTGAAGCTTTCTTT

v_gene: TRBV6-1
j_gene: TRBJ1-5
abundance: -
d_gene: -
CDR3aa: CASGSWDQPQHF
CDR3nt: TGTGCCAGCGGGTCTTGGGATCAGCCCCAGCATTTT

v_gene: TRBV19
j_gene: TRBJ1-2
abundance: -
d_gene: TRBD1
CDR3aa: CASSIKTGEYYGYTF
CDR3nt: TGTGCCAGTAGTATCAAGACAGGGGAGTACTATGGCTACACCTTC

v_gene: TRBV29-1
j_gene: TRBJ2-5
abundance: -
d_gene: TRBD2
CDR3aa: CSVGGTSGAETQYF
CDR3nt: TGCAGCGTGGGGGGGACTAGCGGGGCCGAGACCCAGTACTTC

v_gene: TRBV5-1
j_gene: TRBJ2-3
abundance: -
d_gene: -
CDR3aa: CASSLGANTDTQYF
CDR3nt: TGCGCCAGCAGCTTGGGGGCAAACACAGATACGCAGTATTTT

v_gene: TRBV9
j_gene: TRBJ2-3
abundance: once
d_gene: TRBD2
CDR3aa: CASSYSGGPLDTQYF
CDR3nt: TGTGCCAGCAGCTATAGCGGGGGGCCATTGGATACGCAGTATTTT

v_gene: TRBV29-1
j_gene: TRBJ1-3
abundance: -
d_gene: TRBD1
CDR3aa: CSVESGATGGFGNTIYF
CDR3nt: TGCAGCGTTGAAAGCGGGGCGACAGGGGGATTTGGAAACACCATATATTTT

v_gene: TRBV5-1
j_gene: TRBJ2-3
abundance: few
d_gene: -
CDR3aa: CASSLAPQGSPDTQYF
CDR3nt: TGCGCCAGCAGCTTGGCGCCCCAGGGGTCCCCAGATACGCAGTATTTT

v_gene: TRBV7-2
j_gene: TRBJ1-4
abundance: -
d_gene: TRBD1
CDR3aa: CASSIDRGREKLFF
CDR3nt: TGTGCCAGCAGCATCGACAGGGGGCGTGAAAAACTGTTTTTT

v_gene: TRBV19
j_gene: TRBJ1-1
abundance: few
d_gene: -
CDR3aa: CASSTPGGAATEAFF
CDR3nt: TGTGCCAGTAGTACCCCCGGGGGGGCAGCGACTGAAGCTTTCTTT

v_gene: TRBV19
j_gene: TRBJ1-1
abundance: -
d_gene: -
CDR3aa: CASSIRENTEAFF
CDR3nt: TGTGCCAGTAGTATTCGGGAGAACACTGAAGCTTTCTTT

v_gene: TRBV6-5
j_gene: TRBJ1-1
abundance: -
d_gene: -
CDR3aa: CASSQGIEAFF
CDR3nt: TGTGCCAGCAGTCAGGGAATCGAAGCTTTCTTT

v_gene: TRBV7-3
j_gene: TRBJ1-1
abundance: -
d_gene: -
CDR3aa: CASSLTGTSETEAFF
CDR3nt: TGTGCCAGCAGCTTAACGGGGACCTCGGAGACTGAAGCTTTCTTT

v_gene: TRBV18
j_gene: TRBJ1-1
abundance: -
d_gene: TRBD1
CDR3aa: CASSEDRGRRFF
CDR3nt: TGTGCCAGCTCAGAAGACAGGGGGCGACGCTTCTTT

v_gene: TRBV4-1
j_gene: TRBJ1-2
abundance: -
d_gene: -
CDR3aa: CASSRTGTDYGYTF
CDR3nt: TGCGCCAGCAGCCGAACCGGGACGGACTATGGCTACACCTTC

v_gene: TRBV18
j_gene: TRBJ1-1
abundance: -
d_gene: TRBD1
CDR3aa: CASSPRQGSNTEAFF
CDR3nt: TGTGCCAGCTCACCCAGACAGGGGTCGAACACTGAAGCTTTCTTT

v_gene: TRBV5-1
j_gene: TRBJ2-1
abundance: -
d_gene: -
CDR3aa: CASSLLISPDLNEQFF
CDR3nt: TGCGCCAGCAGCTTGCTTATCTCACCGGACCTGAATGAGCAGTTCTTC

v_gene: TRBV29-1
j_gene: TRBJ1-2
abundance: -
d_gene: -
CDR3aa: CSVQGNYGYTF
CDR3nt: TGCAGCGTTCAGGGTAACTATGGCTACACCTTC

v_gene: TRBV6-1
j_gene: TRBJ2-5
abundance: once
d_gene: TRBD1
CDR3aa: CASSAGTVLGETQYF
CDR3nt: TGTGCCAGCAGTGCCGGGACAGTCTTAGGGGAGACCCAGTACTTC

v_gene: TRBV6-6
j_gene: TRBJ1-4
abundance: -
d_gene: -
CDR3aa: CASSYGGNSEKLFF
CDR3nt: TGTGCCAGCAGCTATGGGGGTAATAGTGAAAAACTGTTTTTT

v_gene: TRBV28
j_gene: TRBJ1-2
abundance: -
d_gene: -
CDR3aa: CASSFLGYGYTF
CDR3nt: TGTGCCAGCAGTTTTCTAGGGTATGGCTACACCTTC

v_gene: TRBV7-9
j_gene: TRBJ1-2
abundance: -
d_gene: -
CDR3aa: CASSLSGPNLGYTF
CDR3nt: TGTGCCAGCAGCTTGTCCGGGCCAAACCTGGGCTACACCTTC

v_gene: TRBV2
j_gene: TRBJ1-5
abundance: once
d_gene: -
CDR3aa: CASTNSNQPQHF
CDR3nt: TGTGCCAGCACGAATAGCAATCAGCCCCAGCATTTT

v_gene: TRBV29-1
j_gene: TRBJ2-5
abundance: once
d_gene: -
CDR3aa: CSVGFSGRETQYF
CDR3nt: TGCAGCGTTGGGTTTTCCGGGCGGGAGACCCAGTACTTC

v_gene: TRBV7-9
j_gene: TRBJ2-1
abundance: -
d_gene: TRBD2
CDR3aa: CASSLALSGGAGEQFF
CDR3nt: TGTGCCAGCAGCTTAGCGCTTAGCGGGGGGGCCGGTGAGCAGTTCTTC

v_gene: TRBV28
j_gene: TRBJ1-6
abundance: -
d_gene: -
CDR3aa: CASSLFLDNSPLHF
CDR3nt: TGTGCCAGCAGTTTATTCTTGGATAATTCACCCCTCCACTTT